What follows are 7 T cell receptor beta chains derived from one specimen sequenced in a study of OX40 agonist ivuxolimab in advanced cancers. The library was generated by the immunoSEQ multiplex PCR assay. TCRdb carries this immuneACCESS record with in-frame sequences only. Its versions omit some clonotypes, under half of them owing to an unresolved V gene in the studies checked, with the rest unexplained. The sample contains 70,000 to 90,000 clones, about 88% of them found a single time. The ten most abundant clones make up over 0.3% of the sample. The sample consisted of CD4+ or CD8+ T cells sorted from blood, taken in a trial of the OX40 agonist ivuxolimab. These receptor sequences come from an adult with an advanced solid tumor such as melanoma, head and neck, liver or kidney cancer.

The chain joins TRBV18 to TRBJ1-1; D is unclear. Germline lookup yields CDR1 KGHSH and CDR2 LQKENI. The CDR3 is 13 residues long. Between the trimmed V and J ends, which lost 2 bases and 1 base, there was a span of 5 bases. CDR3 region: CASSPRQNTEAFF. DNA of the CDR3: TGTGCCAGCTCACCAAGACAGAACACTGAAGCTTTCTTT. The full variable domain, with the rest looked up from reference TRBV18 and TRBJ1-1, is NAGVMQNPRHLVRRRGQEARLRCSPMKGHSHVYWYRQLPEEGLKFMVYLQKENIIDESGMPKERFSAEFPKEGPSILRIQQVVRGDSAAYFCASSPRQNTEAFFGQGTRLTVV.

V is TRBV7-2 and J is TRBJ2-1; 8 bases agree with TRBD2. The CDR3 runs to 16 residues. CDR1 is SGHTA and CDR2 is FQGNSA in the germline V gene. V trimming: 4 bases; J trimming: 2 bases; junction bases outside the gene matches: 7. This CDR3 is CASSSQPGGAYNEQFF. The CDR3 region has the DNA TGTGCCAGCAGCTCCCAACCGGGAGGGGCCTACAATGAGCAGTTCTTC.

This clone was seen just once. The chain carries TRBV7-2 and TRBJ2-5, with TRBD2 matching 7 bases. Per the germline V gene, CDR1 is SGHTA and CDR2 is FQGNSA. This CDR3 region has 14 residues. J gave up 3 bases and V 10 bases, and 11 bases lay outside the gene matches. CDR3 amino acids: CANGRGGLEETQYF. DNA of the CDR3: TGTGCCAACGGACGGGGAGGGCTCGAAGAGACCCAGTACTTC.

V usage is TRBV6-6 and J usage is TRBJ2-5; 7 nucleotides agree with TRBD1. Losses at the gene ends were 2 bases for V and 4 bases for J; bases not matched to a gene: 4. CDR1 is MNHNY, CDR2 SVGAGI, per germline (reference sequence). The CDR3 contains 14 residues. CDR3 sequence reads: CASSYNRGLETQYF. The CDR3 region has the DNA TGTGCCAGCAGTTACAATAGGGGGCTAGAGACCCAGTACTTC.

The sample holds a few counts of this clone. The identical CDR3 is also encoded by other nucleotide sequences in the sample. This chain uses TRBV28 with TRBJ2-2; D gene uncertain. The CDR3 has 13 amino acids. Trimming shortened V by 3 bases and J by 4 bases, and 6 bases separated the two germline ends. Germline V gene lookup returns CDR1 MDHEN and CDR2 SYDVKM. The CDR3 protein is CASSFSFTGELFF. DNA for the CDR3: TGTGCCAGCAGTTTTTCCTTCACCGGGGAGCTGTTTTTT.

This chain joins TRBV5-1 and TRBJ2-6; TRBD1 aligns across 9 bases. Looked up from germline, CDR1 is SGHRS and CDR2 is YFSETQ. V gave up 4 bases and J gave up 0 bases; unmatched junction bases: 14. CDR3 size: 20 residues. For the CDR3, the DNA is TGCGCCAGCAGCGGGCGGACAGGGGACTTCCCAAGCTCTGGGGCCAACGTCCTGACTTTC. This sequence encodes CASSGRTGDFPSSGANVLTF.

Comments on this clone: This sample includes further DNA sequences coding for the same CDR3. The genes are TRBV2 and TRBJ1-5; TRBD1 is a possible D gene (6 bases). The CDR3 spans 14 residues. Germline loops: CDR1 SNHLY, CDR2 FYNNEI. V lost 4 bases and J 2 bases, leaving 9 bases between the germline ends. This chain's CDR3 is CASSGQGRNQPQHF. In DNA form, the CDR3 reads TGTGCCAGCAGTGGGCAGGGGCGCAATCAGCCCCAGCATTTT.